The 25 T cell receptor beta chains below all came from one sample that was sequenced in a study of T cell changes during pregnancy in multiple sclerosis. Produced via immunoSEQ multiplex PCR; TCRdb's table is partial and in-frame only. The sample has about 100,000 clones, approximately 94% seen once. This specimen consisted of peripheral blood, obtained before pregnancy. The origin of the receptors is a female donor with multiple sclerosis, enrolled in a pregnancy study.

The chain couples TRBV19 to TRBJ2-7, with 7 bases identical to TRBD1. The junction had 11 bases not matched to a gene; V was cut back by 3 bases and J by 0 bases. Germline V gene data show CDR1 as LNHDA and CDR2 as SQIVND (reference sequence). The CDR3 totals 17 residues. The CDR3 coding sequence is TGTGCCAGTAGTATCTCCCGGACAGGACGAAGCTCCTACGAGCAGTACTTC. As protein: CASSISRTGRSSYEQYF.

For the CDR3, the DNA is TGTGCCAGTAGTTTCCACAGGGGACAGAGTGAAGCTTTCTTT. It encodes CASSFHRGQSEAFF. The rearrangement links TRBV19 to TRBJ1-1; 7 bases align to TRBD1. Germline CDR1 reads LNHDA; CDR2 reads SQIVND (reference sequence). The CDR3 is 14 amino acids. V trimming: 5 bases; J trimming: 7 bases; junction bases outside the gene matches: 10.

V is TRBV27 and J is TRBJ1-4; 7 bases fit TRBD1. The CDR3 consists of 16 residues. CDR1 is MNHEY, CDR2 SMNVEV, per germline (reference sequence). The V gene end was trimmed by 4 bases and the J gene end by 7 bases; junction bases not matched to a gene: 12. This chain's CDR3 is CASSSARTGPAEKLFF. Here the CDR3 DNA reads TGTGCCAGCAGTTCCGCCAGGACAGGCCCGGCTGAAAAACTGTTTTTT.

The chain employs TRBV11-2 and TRBJ1-1; 7 bases line up with TRBD1. The CDR3 covers 14 residues. Germline-derived CDR1 and CDR2 are SGHAT and FQNNGV. V dropped 0 bases and J dropped 11; count of bases not matched to a gene: 9. This CDR3 reads CASSLERGRTMAFF. DNA of the CDR3: TGTGCCAGCAGCTTAGAGAGGGGGCGGACGATGGCTTTCTTT.

The V gene is TRBV6-1, the J gene TRBJ1-1; D ambiguous. Between the trimmed V and J ends, which lost 6 bases and 1 base, there was a span of 9 bases. Germline values: CDR1 MNHNS, CDR2 SASEGT. The CDR3 spans 13 residues. This CDR3 is CASSPPRNTEAFF. The CDR3 region has the DNA TGTGCCAGCAGCCCTCCCCGGAACACTGAAGCTTTCTTT.

The chain carries TRBV9 and TRBJ2-2, with 9 positions matching TRBD2. The CDR3 has 15 amino acids. Germline CDR1 reads SGDLS; CDR2 reads YYNGEE. V was pared by 4 bases and J by 1 base, with 2 bases of the junction left unmatched. CDR3 in DNA: TGTGCCAGCAGCCAGACTAGCGGGAACACCGGGGAGCTGTTTTTT. It encodes CASSQTSGNTGELFF.

The chain links TRBV6-5 to TRBJ2-2; the match to TRBD1 covers 10 bases. CDR3 length: 15 amino acids. J lost 5 bases, V lost 4 bases, and 4 bases had no gene match. CDR1 MNHEY and CDR2 SVGAGI come from the germline V gene. The CDR3 region is CASSSDRGFTGELFF. In nucleotides, the CDR3 is TGTGCCAGCAGTTCGGACAGGGGGTTTACCGGGGAGCTGTTTTTT.

This chain uses TRBV1 with TRBJ2-5; the table gives TRBD2 as D, unverified against the DNA. TRBV1 is shown as a pseudogene. The CDR3 is made up of 16 amino acids. CDR3 DNA: TGCACCAGCAGCCAAGAACTAGCGGGAGGCCCGAAGACCCAGTACTTC. Encoded protein: CTSSQELAGGPKTQYF.

The V gene is TRBV5-6, the J gene TRBJ1-2, with a weak D call TRBD1 (6 bases). V lost 0 bases, J lost 8 bases, and 8 bases lay in between. The CDR3 totals 12 residues. Germline V lookup: CDR1 SGHDT, CDR2 YYEEEE. The DNA for the CDR3 is TGTGCCAGCAGCTTGGGGACAGCCGGCTACACCTTC. It specifies CASSLGTAGYTF.

The gene calls are TRBV11-3 and TRBJ2-3; D remains ambiguous. CDR3 length: 17 amino acids. Germline assignment: CDR1 SGHNT and CDR2 YENEEA. With 4 bases removed from V and 3 bases from J, the gap between germline ends came to 20 bases. CDR3 DNA: TGTGCCAGCAGCTCCTCCCTACATACTTGGAGTACAGATACGCAGTATTTT. Amino acids: CASSSSLHTWSTDTQYF.

The sample holds one count of this clone. The genes are TRBV18 and TRBJ1-5, with D possibly matching TRBD1 (5 bases). V lost 2 bases and J lost 3, with 11 bases in between. The CDR3 is made up of 15 amino acids. Germline lookup yields CDR1 KGHSH and CDR2 LQKENI. CDR3 nucleotide sequence: TGTGCCAGCTCACCAGATGCAGGGAACAATCAGCCCCAGCATTTT. It translates to CASSPDAGNNQPQHF.

This chain joins TRBV7-8 and TRBJ2-7; D gene unclear. The CDR3 spans 17 residues. In germline, CDR1 is SGHVS, CDR2 FQNEAQ. Trimming cost V 5 bases and J 5 bases, with 25 bases left between them. The CDR3 DNA reads as TGTGCCAGCAGCCGAATTTTAGAGCAGGCCCTTCTCCACGAGCAGTACTTC. It is translated as CASSRILEQALLHEQYF.

The chain recombines TRBV5-5 with TRBJ1-3; 7 nucleotides align to TRBD1. Germline CDR1 SGHKS, CDR2 YYEKEE (reference sequence). This CDR3 is 14 amino acids long. With 7 bases clipped from V and 10 bases from J, the junction kept 14 bases outside the gene matches. CDR3: CASGSLTGVGTIYF. DNA of the CDR3: TGTGCCAGCGGATCTCTAACAGGGGTAGGGACCATATATTTT. Variable domain in full (rest from reference TRBV5-5 and TRBJ1-3): DAGVTQSPTHLIKTRGQQVTLRCSPISGHKSVSWYQQVLGQGPQFIFQYYEKEERGRGNFPDRFSARQFPNYSSELNVNALLLGDSALYLCASGSLTGVGTIYFGEGSWLTVV.

V is TRBV6-5 and J is TRBJ2-7; 8 bases fit TRBD1. Per germline, CDR1 MNHEY and CDR2 SVGAGI. This CDR3 region has 14 residues. The ends lost 6 bases at V and 5 bases at J; junction bases unmatched: 9. The CDR3 DNA reads TGTGCCAGCAGCCCCATGGACAGGGCCCACGAGCAGTACTTC. Translation: CASSPMDRAHEQYF.

The chain joins TRBV7-9 to TRBJ2-7, with a possible D match to TRBD2 (6 bases). Germline V gene data show CDR1 as SEHNR and CDR2 as FQNEAQ (reference sequence). Deletions cut 5 bases from V and 4 bases from J, with 9 bases between. The CDR3 contains 12 residues. The CDR3 is CASSARGYEQYF. Written as DNA, the CDR3 is TGTGCCAGCAGCGCCCGGGGGTACGAGCAGTACTTC.

The chain combines TRBV7-2 with TRBJ2-5; unclear D gene. The germline CDR1 and CDR2 sequences are SGHTA and FQGNSA. V gave up 1 base and J gave up 5 bases, with 11 bases separating them. This CDR3 contains 14 residues. As DNA, the CDR3 is TGTGCCAGCAGCTTAGAGACGTTCGGGGAGACCCAGTACTTC. Residues: CASSLETFGETQYF.

This clone was seen more than once but under ten times. One end of the junction fails to match germline, which may point to a read error. This chain connects TRBV2 to TRBJ1-1, with a weak D call TRBD1 (5 bases). This CDR3 is built from 12 residues. Germline values: CDR1 SNHLY, CDR2 FYNNEI. CDR3 in DNA: TGTGCCGGCAGCTTTAGGGGCACTGAAGCTTTCTTT. This sequence encodes CAGSFRGTEAFF.

The chain has TRBV9 and TRBJ1-2; D is possibly TRBD1 (5 bases). Germline V gives CDR1 SGDLS, CDR2 YYNGEE. The CDR3 is made up of 14 amino acids. The V and J ends lost 4 bases and 10 bases respectively, with 20 bases between them. CDR3: CASSPEDRNYDYTF. The CDR3 nucleotides are TGTGCCAGCAGCCCTGAAGACAGAAATTACGACTACACCTTC.

In its sample, this clone was seen once. The V and J genes are TRBV2 and TRBJ1-2, with D maybe TRBD1 (6 bases). The CDR3 contains 13 residues. Between the trimmed V and J ends, which lost 9 bases and 5 bases, there was a span of 16 bases. CDR1 SNHLY and CDR2 FYNNEI come from the germline V gene. The CDR3 spells CASPSGTYYGYTF. CDR3 DNA: TGTGCCAGTCCTTCCGGGACATATTATGGCTACACCTTC.

The chain is built from TRBV30 and TRBJ2-7; D may be TRBD2 (6 bases). The V and J ends lost 1 base and 4 bases respectively, with 17 bases between them. Germline assignment: CDR1 GTSNPN and CDR2 SVGIG (reference sequence). The CDR3 is 15 amino acids. For the CDR3, the DNA is TGTGCCTGGAGTGATAGGTGGAGGGGATCGTACGAGCAGTACTTC. Protein product: CAWSDRWRGSYEQYF.

The sample holds one count of this clone. The CDR3 is CAISPTRGTGYNEQFF. Written as DNA, the CDR3 is TGTGCCATCAGCCCGACCAGGGGTACGGGATACAATGAGCAGTTCTTC. This chain connects TRBV10-3 to TRBJ2-1; a weak D match, TRBD1 (6 bases). CDR1 is ENHRY and CDR2 is SYGVKD in the germline V gene. This CDR3 spans 16 amino acids. V lost 6 bases and J lost 4, with 19 bases in between.

The rearrangement joins TRBV27 to TRBJ2-3, with 10 bases aligning to TRBD2. Germline CDR1 reads MNHEY; CDR2 reads SMNVEV (reference sequence). The CDR3 consists of 17 residues. J lost 0 bases, V lost 6 bases, and 9 bases had no gene match. The CDR3 nucleotides read TGTGCCAGCAGCCAACAGACTAGCGGGCTGAGCACAGATACGCAGTATTTT. This encodes CASSQQTSGLSTDTQYF.

This clone has just one count. At the DNA level, this CDR3 is encoded by other sequences in the same sample as well. The chain recombines TRBV6-5 with TRBJ1-2; 7 bases map to TRBD1. CDR3 length: 14 residues. Germline CDR1 MNHEY, CDR2 SVGAGI. V shed 0 bases, J shed 5 bases, and the junction held 3 bases outside the gene matches. The CDR3 reads CASSYSQGGYGYTF. DNA for the CDR3: TGTGCCAGCAGTTACTCCCAGGGGGGTTATGGCTACACCTTC.

This sequence joins TRBV30 and TRBJ1-1; 9 nucleotides line up with TRBD1. V shed 5 bases, J shed 7 bases, and the junction held 11 bases outside the gene matches. Germline V gives CDR1 GTSNPN, CDR2 SVGIG (reference sequence). This CDR3 spans 14 amino acids. The CDR3 nucleotides read TGTGCCTGGGGTGAGGGACAGGGCATCGGTGAAGCTTTCTTT. Its translation is CAWGEGQGIGEAFF.

The V gene is TRBV28, the J gene TRBJ2-7; D uncertain. The CDR3 has 13 residues. Trimming cost V 3 bases and J 1 base, with 7 bases left between them. Per germline, CDR1 MDHEN and CDR2 SYDVKM. CDR3 bases: TGTGCCAGCAGTTTCAGTACGTCCTACGAGCAGTACTTC. It codes for CASSFSTSYEQYF.